A single sample gave rise to the 10 T cell receptor beta chains below, sequenced in a study of blood T cells in healthy people across ages. A second PCR of about 6 to 11 cycles used a sample-barcoded 5' primer and a J-beta primer mix. TCRdb passed the 5' RACE reads through MiXCR, listing each CDR3 protein once. The table has approximately 800,000 distinct CDR3 sequences, 46% seen once. The sequencing input was blood. The receptor source for this set is a man older than 75 in good health.

V usage is TRBV27 and J usage is TRBJ1-1, with D hard to call. CDR3 length: 14 residues. The V gene lost 9 bases and the J gene lost 0 bases, with 14 bases spanning the gap. Germline assignment: CDR1 MNHEY and CDR2 SMNVEV (reference sequence). The CDR3 nucleotides read TGTGCCAGTGGGGTGGATTTCATGAACACTGAAGCTTTCTTT. Amino acid sequence: CASGVDFMNTEAFF.

The chain joins TRBV12-3 or TRBV12-4 to TRBJ2-3, with 13 bases fitting TRBD2. Trimming removed 6 bases from V and 4 bases from J; junction bases left unmatched: 7. CDR3 size: 16 residues. The CDR3 region has the DNA TGTGCCAGCAGCCGGACTAGCGGGAGTAGTTCAGATACGCAGTATTTT. Translating gives CASSRTSGSSSDTQYF.

The chain couples TRBV29-1 to TRBJ2-7; 11 bases fit TRBD2. With 2 bases clipped from V and 2 bases from J, the junction kept 23 bases outside the gene matches. Germline-derived CDR1 and CDR2 are SQVTM and ANQGSEA. CDR3 length equals 21 residues. CDR3 amino acids: CSVETRLGQDVGTSGPYEQYF. The DNA for the CDR3 is TGCAGCGTTGAAACGCGGCTAGGGCAGGACGTCGGGACTAGCGGACCCTACGAGCAGTACTTC.

The rearrangement links TRBV4-2 to TRBJ2-4; no firm D call. V lost 0 bases and J lost 1, with 7 bases in between. The CDR3 is 15 amino acids. CDR1 is LGHNA and CDR2 is YNFKEQ in the germline V gene. Here the CDR3 DNA reads TGTGCCAGCAGCCAAGATGTTGCGGCCAAAAACATTCAGTACTTC. As protein: CASSQDVAAKNIQYF.

The V and J genes are TRBV13 and TRBJ1-1, with D unclear. Germline V gene sequence: CDR1 PRHDT, CDR2 FYEKMQ (reference sequence). The V end was cut by 5 bases, the J end by 5 bases, with 15 bases between. The CDR3 extends over 14 amino acids. The DNA for the CDR3 is TGTGCCAGCAGCAATAAGGCCCGGGTTACTGAAGCTTTCTTT. Translation: CASSNKARVTEAFF.

This clonotype was counted between two and nine times. CDR3 residues: CASSLAWLAGGPVGANVLTF. The CDR3, as DNA: TGCGCCAGCAGCTTGGCTTGGCTAGCGGGAGGGCCGGTTGGGGCCAACGTCCTGACTTTC. V and J are TRBV5-1 and TRBJ2-6; 12 positions agree with TRBD2. The CDR3 has 20 amino acids. Germline CDR1 and CDR2: SGHRS and YFSETQ. V lost 0 bases, J lost 3 bases, and 10 bases stayed unmatched.

This clonotype occurred a few times. This sequence joins TRBV4-1 and TRBJ2-3; 7 nucleotides agree with TRBD2. In germline, CDR1 is MGHRA, CDR2 YSYEKL. V was pared by 1 base and J by 2 bases, with 6 bases of the junction left unmatched. The CDR3 length is 16 residues. The CDR3 region has the DNA TGCGCCAGCAGCCAAGTGGGAGCGGGACTCACAGATACGCAGTATTTT. It encodes CASSQVGAGLTDTQYF.

A few counts support this clonotype. The chain joins TRBV10-3 to TRBJ2-7; 11 bases map to TRBD1. The better agreement between TRBJ2-5 and the DNA end casts doubt on the J call. Germline-derived CDR1 and CDR2 are ENHRY and SYGVKD. This CDR3 has 17 residues. Written as DNA, the CDR3 is TGTGCCATCAGTGAGTCGGGGACAGGGGGAACTGGAGAGACCCAGTACTTC. Translated: CAISESGTGGTGETQYF.

The V gene is TRBV7-9, the J gene TRBJ2-3; D gene uncertain. V dropped 5 bases and J dropped 7 bases, with 16 bases sitting between them. Germline V lookup: CDR1 SEHNR, CDR2 FQNEAQ (reference sequence). The CDR3 contains 14 residues. The CDR3 is CASSQSSFMNTQYF. CDR3 coding DNA: TGTGCCAGCAGCCAGAGTTCCTTCATGAATACGCAGTATTTT.

A note on this clonotype: This clone may be a read error of a much larger clone one base away. J is TRBJ2-1 and V is TRBV7-2; D may match TRBD1 or TRBD2 (5 bases each). The CDR3 runs 15 residues. Germline values: CDR1 SGHTA, CDR2 FQGNSA. Trimming cost V 3 bases and J 9 bases, with 18 bases left between them. The CDR3 spells CASSLRGARTGEQFF. The CDR3 nucleotides read TGTGCCAGCAGCTTGAGAGGGGCGCGGACCGGTGAGCAGTTCTTC.